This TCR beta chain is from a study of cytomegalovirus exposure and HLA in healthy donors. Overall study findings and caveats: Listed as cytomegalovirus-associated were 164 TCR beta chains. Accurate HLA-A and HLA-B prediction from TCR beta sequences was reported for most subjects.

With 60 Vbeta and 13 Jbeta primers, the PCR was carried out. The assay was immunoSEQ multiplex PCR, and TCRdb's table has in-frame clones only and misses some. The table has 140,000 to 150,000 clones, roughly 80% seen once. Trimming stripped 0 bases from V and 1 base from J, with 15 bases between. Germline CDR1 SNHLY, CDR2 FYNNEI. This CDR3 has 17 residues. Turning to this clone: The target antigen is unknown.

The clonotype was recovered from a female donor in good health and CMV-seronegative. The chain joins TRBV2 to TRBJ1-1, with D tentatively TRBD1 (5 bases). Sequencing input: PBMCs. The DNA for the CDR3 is TGTGCCAGCAGTGAAGCGCTTCAAGGACACTGGAACACTGAAGCTTTCTTT. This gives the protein CASSEALQGHWNTEAFF.